The clone carrying this TCR beta chain was recorded at least ten times. Germline V gives CDR1 SGHRS, CDR2 YFSETQ. This CDR3 region has 14 residues. V lost 3 bases and J lost 4; bases outside the gene matches: 6. These data originate in a study of response to subunit inactivated influenza vaccine. Each CDR3 protein is one row after TCRdb ran MiXCR on the RT-PCR reads. Altogether 530,000 or so distinct CDR3 sequences are present, around 11% being singletons, with the ten largest covering approximately 10%. The sequence derives from a man in his fifties or sixties who received an inactivated influenza vaccine. Specimen: PBMCs from blood, collected on the day of vaccination. The V and J genes are TRBV5-1 and TRBJ2-5; 7 nucleotides line up with TRBD2. CDR3 residues: CASSSGREVETQYF. In DNA form, the CDR3 reads TGCGCCAGCAGCTCAGGACGGGAGGTAGAGACCCAGTACTTC.